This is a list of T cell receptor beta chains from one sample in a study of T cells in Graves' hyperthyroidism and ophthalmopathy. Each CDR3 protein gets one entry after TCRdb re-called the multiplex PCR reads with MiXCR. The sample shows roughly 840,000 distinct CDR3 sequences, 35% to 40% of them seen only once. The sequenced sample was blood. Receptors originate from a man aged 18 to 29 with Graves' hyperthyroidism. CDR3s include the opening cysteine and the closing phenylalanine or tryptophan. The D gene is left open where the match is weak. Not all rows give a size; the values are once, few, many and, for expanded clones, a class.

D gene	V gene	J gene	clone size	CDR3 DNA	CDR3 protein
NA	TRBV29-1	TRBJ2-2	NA	TGCAGCGTTGTTTTCAGGGCGGGCACCGGGGAGCTGTTTTTT	CSVVFRAGTGELFF
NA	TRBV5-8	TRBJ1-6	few	TGTGCCAGCAGCTTCGGAATCCCCGCCTATAATTCACCCCTCCACTTT	CASSFGIPAYNSPLHF
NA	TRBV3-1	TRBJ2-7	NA	TGTGCCAGCTCACCACCCGGGCCTGGGTACTTC	CASSPPGPGYF
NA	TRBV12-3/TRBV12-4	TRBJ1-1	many	TGTGCCAGCAGTCCCCGACAGGCTGGAACTGAAGCTTTCTTT	CASSPRQAGTEAFF
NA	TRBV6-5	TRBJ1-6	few	TGTGCCAGCAGTTACGCCAGGACCCATTCACCCCTCCACTTT	CASSYARTHSPLHF
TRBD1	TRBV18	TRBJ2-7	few	TGTGCCAGCTCACCCCGGGACAGCTACTACGAGCAGTACTTC	CASSPRDSYYEQYF
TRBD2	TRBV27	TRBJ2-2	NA	TGTGCCAGCAGTTCCCAACTAGCGGGGGCCGGGGAGCTGTTTTTT	CASSSQLAGAGELFF
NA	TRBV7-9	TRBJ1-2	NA	TGTGCCAGCAGCTTGTCAGGGCTACCCTATGGCTACACCTTC	CASSLSGLPYGYTF
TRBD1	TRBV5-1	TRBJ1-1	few	TGCGCCAGCAGCCATGGACAGGGCAGGACTGAAGCTTTCTTT	CASSHGQGRTEAFF
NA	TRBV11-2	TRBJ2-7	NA	TGTGCCAGCAGCTTAGAAGCCCAGGGCTACGAGCAGTACTTC	CASSLEAQGYEQYF
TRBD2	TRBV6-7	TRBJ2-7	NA	TGTGCCAGCAGTTACTCGATGACTAGCAGGTTTTACGAGCAGTACTTC	CASSYSMTSRFYEQYF
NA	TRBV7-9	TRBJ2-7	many	TGTGCCAGCAGCTCCGCACGGGACGAGCAGTACTTC	CASSSARDEQYF
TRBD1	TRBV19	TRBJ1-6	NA	TGTGCCAGACGGACAGGGGTTAATTCACCCCTCCACTTT	CARRTGVNSPLHF
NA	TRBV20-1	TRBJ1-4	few	TGCAGTGCTAGAGGGGGGGAAAGTGAAAAACTGTTTTTT	CSARGGESEKLFF
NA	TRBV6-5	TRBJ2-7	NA	TGTGCCAGCAGTCTCCGACCGAACCTGCTTATCAAGCAGTACTTC	CASSLRPNLLIKQYF
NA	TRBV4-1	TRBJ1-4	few	TGCGCCACCCGAACCGATGAAAAACTGTTTTTT	CATRTDEKLFF
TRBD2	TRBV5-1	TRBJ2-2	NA	TGCGCCAGCAGCTTGGTCGGGACTAGTCCGAACGGGGAGCTGTTTTTT	CASSLVGTSPNGELFF
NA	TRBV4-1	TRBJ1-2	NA	TGCGCCAGCAGCCAGGATAGGGGAGCAATCTATGGCTACACCTTC	CASSQDRGAIYGYTF
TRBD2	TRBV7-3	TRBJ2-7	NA	TGTGCCAGCAGCCAAGGGGGACTAGCGGACTACGAGCAGTACTTC	CASSQGGLADYEQYF
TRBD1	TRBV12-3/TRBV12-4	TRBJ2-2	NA	TGTGCCAGCGGCTTCCGGGACAGGGCGAACACCGGGGAGCTGTTTTTT	CASGFRDRANTGELFF
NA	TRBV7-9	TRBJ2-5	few	TGTGCCAGCAGTTCAGGGATGTTCCAAGAGACCCAGTACTTC	CASSSGMFQETQYF
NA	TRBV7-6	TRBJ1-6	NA	TGTGCCAGCAGCTTTCTCGGGGGAGGGCCACCCCTCCACTTT	CASSFLGGGPPLHF
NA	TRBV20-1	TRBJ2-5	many	TGCAGTGCTAAACTAGGCTTTGAGACCCAGTACTTC	CSAKLGFETQYF
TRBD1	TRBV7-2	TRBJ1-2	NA	TGTGCCAGCAGCTTCGGGACAGGAGACCAATACTATGGCTACACCTTC	CASSFGTGDQYYGYTF
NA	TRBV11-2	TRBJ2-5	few	TGTGCCAGCAGCCCCCGTGAGGGTGCAGAGACCCAGTACTTC	CASSPREGAETQYF
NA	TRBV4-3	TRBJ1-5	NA	TGCGCCAGCAGCCCTCAGAGTGGGGATCAGCCCCAGCATTTT	CASSPQSGDQPQHF
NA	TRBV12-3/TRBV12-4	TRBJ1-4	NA	TGTGCCAGCAGTCGGGGGCAGGGGCACAGGGCTAATGAAAAACTGTTTTTT	CASSRGQGHRANEKLFF
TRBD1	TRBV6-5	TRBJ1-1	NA	TGTGCCAGCAGCAAGGGACAGGGCCAAGCTTTCTTT	CASSKGQGQAFF
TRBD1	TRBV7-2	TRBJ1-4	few	TGTGCCAGCAACAGACAGGGGGGGAATGAAAAACTGTTTTTT	CASNRQGGNEKLFF
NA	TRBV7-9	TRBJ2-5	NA	TGTGCCAGCAGCTTGGTCAAGGACCAAGAGACCCAGTACTTC	CASSLVKDQETQYF
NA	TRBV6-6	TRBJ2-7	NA	TGTGCCAGCAGTTTAACCCAGAGCTACGAGCAGTACTTC	CASSLTQSYEQYF
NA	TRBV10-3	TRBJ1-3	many	TGTGCCATCAGTTTACCCAGGGGAAAGCCTGGAAACACCATATATTTT	CAISLPRGKPGNTIYF
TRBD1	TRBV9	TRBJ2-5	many	TGTGCCAGCAGCGCACGGACAGGGGGCGACAAGGAGACCCAGTACTTC	CASSARTGGDKETQYF
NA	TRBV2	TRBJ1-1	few	TGTGCCAGCAGTGAAGGGGTATGGAGGGGAGCGGAGGACACTGAAGCTTTCTTT	CASSEGVWRGAEDTEAFF
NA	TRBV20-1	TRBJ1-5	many	TGCAGTGCTATCCCAGGGCAGGGAAAGCGGCCCCAGCATTTT	CSAIPGQGKRPQHF
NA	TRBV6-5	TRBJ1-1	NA	TGTGCCAGCAATTACGCCGAACGGGGGAGGCCTGAAGCTTTCTTT	CASNYAERGRPEAFF
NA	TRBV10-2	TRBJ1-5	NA	TGTGCCAGCAGTCCGAACCAGGGGTCGCATAGCAATCAGCCCCAGCATTTT	CASSPNQGSHSNQPQHF
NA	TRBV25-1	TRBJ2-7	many	TGTGCCAGCAGTGATATAGCTTCCTACGAGCAGTACTTC	CASSDIASYEQYF
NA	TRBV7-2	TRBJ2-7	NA	TGTGCCAGCAGGTACCGGGAGCTCCTACCACACGAGCAGTACTTC	CASRYRELLPHEQYF
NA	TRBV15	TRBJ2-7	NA	TGTGCCACCAGCAGAGATCGGGTAGGGTGGGGAGAGCAGTACTTC	CATSRDRVGWGEQYF
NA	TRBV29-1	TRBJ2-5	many	TGCAGCGGGCTGAGGGCTCAAGAGACCCAGTACTTC	CSGLRAQETQYF
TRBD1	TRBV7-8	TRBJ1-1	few	TGTGCCAGCAGCCCCCAGGACAGGTTGATGAACACTGAAGCTTTCTTT	CASSPQDRLMNTEAFF
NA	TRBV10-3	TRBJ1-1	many	TGTGCCATCGGAACACCGATGAACACTGAAGCTTTCTTT	CAIGTPMNTEAFF
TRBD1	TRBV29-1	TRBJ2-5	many	TGCAGCGGACGAGGGGACAGGGACTCCCAAGAGACCCAGTACTTC	CSGRGDRDSQETQYF
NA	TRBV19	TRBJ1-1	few	TGTGCCAGTAGATTCGTCACGAGGGACACTGAAGCTTTCTTT	CASRFVTRDTEAFF
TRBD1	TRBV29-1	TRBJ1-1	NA	TGCAGCGACCTTGCAGGGGGCGGTGAAGCTTTCTTT	CSDLAGGGEAFF
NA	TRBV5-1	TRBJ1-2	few	TGCGCCAGCAGCCCGGGGTCAGATGGCTACACCTTC	CASSPGSDGYTF
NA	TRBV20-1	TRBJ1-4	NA	TGCAGTGCTAGAAGGCCTTGGCCCCTTAATGAAAAACTGTTTTTT	CSARRPWPLNEKLFF
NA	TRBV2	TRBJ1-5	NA	TGTACCAGCAGAGATCGAGTCCTCAATCAGCCCCAGCATTTT	CTSRDRVLNQPQHF
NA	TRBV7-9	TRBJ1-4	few	TGTGCCAGCAGCTTGGTTGGGAGGGGAGAAAAACTGTTTTTT	CASSLVGRGEKLFF
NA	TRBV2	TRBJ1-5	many	TGTGCCAGCAGAGCTGATGGACGGTGGCAGCCCCAGCATTTT	CASRADGRWQPQHF
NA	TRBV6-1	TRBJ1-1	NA	TGTGCCAGCAGCCTCTATTGGGAGTCGGGCACTGAAGCTTTCTTT	CASSLYWESGTEAFF
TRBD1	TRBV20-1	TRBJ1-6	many	TGCAGTGCCAGGACAGGGGGCAGGGATTCACCCCTCCACTTT	CSARTGGRDSPLHF
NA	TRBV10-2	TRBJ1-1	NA	TGTGCCAGCAGTAGGACAGCCAGGAACACTGAAGCTTTCTTT	CASSRTARNTEAFF
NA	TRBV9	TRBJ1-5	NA	TGTGCCAGCAGCTCCCCCGTCGGGCAGCCCCAGCATTTT	CASSSPVGQPQHF
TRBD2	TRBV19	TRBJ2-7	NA	TGTGCCAGGACTAGCGGGAGTTCCTACGAGCAGTACTTC	CARTSGSSYEQYF
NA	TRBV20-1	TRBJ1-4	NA	TGCAGTGCTATTCGGAGGGGGACAACTAATGAAAAACTGTTTTTT	CSAIRRGTTNEKLFF
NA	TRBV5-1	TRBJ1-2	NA	TGCGCCAGCACCACTAGCGGGGGCAACTATGGCTACACCTTC	CASTTSGGNYGYTF